The source of this T cell receptor beta chain is a study of molecular identifiers for immune sequencing clone quantification. General observations from the study: Whereas clones above 20 RNA copies held under 1% of naive-cell molecules, they held over 97% of effector molecules.

The CDR3 extends over 16 amino acids. CDR1 and CDR2 (germline): LGHNA, YSLEER. Trimming cost V 0 bases and J 9 bases; bases outside gene matches: 8. For naive CD8 T cells, sorting used the CD8+CD4-CCR7+CD45RA+ phenotype. Both previously described methods and listed TCR primers were employed to make bulk TCR libraries. TCRdb analysed the PCR reads with MiXCR anew, one entry per CDR3 protein. In the table there are a few hundred thousand distinct CDR3 sequences, about 21% of which are singletons. This clonotype was counted many times. No antigen is known for it. The chain links TRBV4-3 to TRBJ2-1, with TRBD2 matching over 10 bases. The clonotype comes from a human donor in good health. Some libraries in this study had Jurkat cell RNA spiked in. The sequenced sample consisted of naive CD8+ T cells from blood, with Jurkat cell RNA spiked in. Described subset: FACS-sorted CD8+CD4-CCR7+CD45RA+ naive T cells. CDR3 DNA: TGCGCCAGCAGCCAAGATTCTCTAGCGGGAGACGGTGAGCAGTTCTTC. Translation: CASSQDSLAGDGEQFF.